This entry features one TCR beta chain sequence. This sample stems from a study of cytomegalovirus exposure and HLA in healthy donors. The PCR employed 60 Vbeta primers together with 13 Jbeta primers. Clones were sequenced by immunoSEQ multiplex PCR, and TCRdb holds only the in-frame ones, with some missing. This repertoire shows about 93,000 clones, approximately 69% found once; its top ten account for 5.9%. The source of this sequence is a boy younger than 18 in good health and CMV-seropositive. The sequenced material came from PBMCs.

In DNA form, the CDR3 reads TGTGCCACCAGCTGGGGGACAGGGCGTGACGAGCAGTACTTC. Protein sequence: CATSWGTGRDEQYF. The chain employs TRBV27 and TRBJ2-5, with TRBD1 matching over 9 bases. The J call may be wrong; the DNA end is better matched by TRBJ2-7. Germline values: CDR1 MNHEY, CDR2 SMNVEV (reference sequence). CDR3 length: 14 amino acids.